One sample yielded the 7 T cell receptor beta chains listed below, sequenced in a study of beta chain features in type 1 diabetes. Their recognized antigens are unknown. Study-wide findings and caveats: In every one of the four CD4+ subsets, TCRB CDR3s were moderately but significantly shorter in Type 1 diabetes patients.

Since all of the isolated RNA was reverse transcribed, expressed TCRB transcripts were what got sequenced. Clones were sequenced by immunoSEQ multiplex PCR, and TCRdb holds only the in-frame ones, with some missing. Of about 170,000 clones listed, around 7.9% are singletons. Input material: central memory CD4+ T cells from blood. These receptors originate from a man aged 18 to 30 with type 1 diabetes.

The chain joins TRBV7-9 to TRBJ2-5; TRBD2 agrees at 10 bases. Trimming removed 3 bases from V and 4 bases from J; junction bases left unmatched: 8. The CDR3 contains 16 residues. Looked up from germline, CDR1 is SEHNR and CDR2 is FQNEAQ (reference sequence). CDR3 sequence reads: CASSLGASGSTETQYF. The CDR3 DNA reads TGTGCCAGCAGCTTGGGCGCTAGCGGGAGCACAGAGACCCAGTACTTC.

The chain is built from TRBV30 and TRBJ2-4; TRBD1 might be the D (6 bases). The ends were cut back, 2 bases at V and 0 bases at J, with 11 bases in the middle. Germline lookup yields CDR1 GTSNPN and CDR2 SVGIG (reference sequence). The CDR3 runs to 15 residues. CDR3 residues: CAWSSGTLAKNIQYF. The CDR3 DNA follows: TGTGCCTGGAGTTCCGGGACATTAGCCAAAAACATTCAGTACTTC.

This clone was observed many times. The chain is built from TRBV27 and TRBJ2-7; tentatively, D is TRBD1 (5 bases). The V and J ends lost 5 bases and 1 base respectively, with 12 bases between them. The V gene's germline CDR1 is MNHEY and CDR2 SMNVEV (reference sequence). This CDR3 has 14 amino acids. This CDR3 is CASSPNRNSYEQYF. DNA of the CDR3: TGTGCCAGCAGTCCGAACAGGAATTCCTACGAGCAGTACTTC.

This rearrangement joins TRBV5-1 to TRBJ1-1; 7 bases are a match to TRBD1. With V trimmed by 1 base and J by 5 bases, 11 bases remained unmatched. CDR3 length: 16 residues. Germline V CDR1 and CDR2: SGHRS, YFSETQ. CDR3 sequence reads: CASSLTGTGVRTEAFF. The DNA for the CDR3 is TGCGCCAGCAGCTTGACTGGAACAGGGGTCAGGACTGAAGCTTTCTTT.

The chain links TRBV6-6 to TRBJ2-2, with 9 bases fitting TRBD1. Trimming at V came to 5 bases and at J to 4 bases, leaving 5 bases not matched to a gene. Germline V gives CDR1 MNHNY, CDR2 SVGAGI (reference sequence). The CDR3 spans 15 residues. CDR3 sequence (DNA): TGTGCCAGCAGTCGCCGGGACAGGGCCACCGGGGAGCTGTTTTTT. The encoded protein is CASSRRDRATGELFF.

The V gene is TRBV6-1, the J gene TRBJ1-6; 8 nucleotides align to TRBD1. The CDR3 spans 18 residues. Trimming removed 1 base from V and 0 bases from J; junction bases left unmatched: 5. The germline gives CDR1 MNHNS, CDR2 SASEGT. The CDR3 protein is CASSEEGQASSYNSPLHF. For the CDR3, the DNA is TGTGCCAGCAGTGAAGAGGGACAGGCGAGCTCCTATAATTCACCCCTCCACTTT.

The chain couples TRBV19 to TRBJ2-6; TRBD1 aligns across 12 bases. After removal of 6 bases from V and 3 bases from J, the junction contained 6 bases not matched to a gene. Germline V gives CDR1 LNHDA, CDR2 SQIVND (reference sequence). This CDR3 is 17 amino acids long. The CDR3 DNA reads as TGTGCCAGTAGACCGGGACAGGGGGCTGGTGGGGCCAACGTCCTGACTTTC. Translated, it gives CASRPGQGAGGANVLTF.